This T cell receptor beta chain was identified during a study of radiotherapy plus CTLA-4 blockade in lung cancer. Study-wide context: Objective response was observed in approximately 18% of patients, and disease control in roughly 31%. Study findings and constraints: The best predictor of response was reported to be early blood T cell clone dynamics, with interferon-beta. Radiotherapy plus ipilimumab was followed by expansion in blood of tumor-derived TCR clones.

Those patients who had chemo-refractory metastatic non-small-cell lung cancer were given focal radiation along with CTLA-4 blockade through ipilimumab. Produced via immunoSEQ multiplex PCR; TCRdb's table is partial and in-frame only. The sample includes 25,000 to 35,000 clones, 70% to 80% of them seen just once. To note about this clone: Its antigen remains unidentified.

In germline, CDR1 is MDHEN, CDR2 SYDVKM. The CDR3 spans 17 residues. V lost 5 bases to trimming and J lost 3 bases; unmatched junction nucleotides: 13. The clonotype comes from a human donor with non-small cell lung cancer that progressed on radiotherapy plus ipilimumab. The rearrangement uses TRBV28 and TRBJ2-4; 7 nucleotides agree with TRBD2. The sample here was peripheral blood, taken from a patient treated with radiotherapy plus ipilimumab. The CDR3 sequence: CASSPIEGGPDKNIQYF. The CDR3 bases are TGTGCCAGCAGTCCCATTGAGGGAGGGCCTGACAAAAACATTCAGTACTTC.